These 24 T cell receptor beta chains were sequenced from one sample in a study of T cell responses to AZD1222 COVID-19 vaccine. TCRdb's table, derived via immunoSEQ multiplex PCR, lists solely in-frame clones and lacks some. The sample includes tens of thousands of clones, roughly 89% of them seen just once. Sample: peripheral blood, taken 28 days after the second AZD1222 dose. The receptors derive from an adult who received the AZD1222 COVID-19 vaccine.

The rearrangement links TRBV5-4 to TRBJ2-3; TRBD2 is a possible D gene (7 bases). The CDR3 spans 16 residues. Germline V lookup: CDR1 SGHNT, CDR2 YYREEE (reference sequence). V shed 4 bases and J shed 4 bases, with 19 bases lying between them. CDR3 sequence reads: CASSGRGGGIADTQYF. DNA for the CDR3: TGTGCCAGCAGCGGCCGAGGGGGGGGGATCGCAGATACGCAGTATTTT. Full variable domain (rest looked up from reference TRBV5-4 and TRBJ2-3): ETGVTQSPTHLIKTRGQQVTLRCSSQSGHNTVSWYQQALGQGPQFIFQYYREEENGRGNFPPRFSGLQFPNYSSELNVNALELDDSALYLCASSGRGGGIADTQYFGPGTRLTVL.

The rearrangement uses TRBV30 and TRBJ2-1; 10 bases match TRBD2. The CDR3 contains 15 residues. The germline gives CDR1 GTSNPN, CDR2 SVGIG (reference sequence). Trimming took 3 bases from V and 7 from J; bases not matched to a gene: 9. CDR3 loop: CAWRVAGGFFNEQFF. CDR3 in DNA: TGTGCCTGGAGGGTAGCGGGGGGCTTTTTTAATGAGCAGTTCTTC.

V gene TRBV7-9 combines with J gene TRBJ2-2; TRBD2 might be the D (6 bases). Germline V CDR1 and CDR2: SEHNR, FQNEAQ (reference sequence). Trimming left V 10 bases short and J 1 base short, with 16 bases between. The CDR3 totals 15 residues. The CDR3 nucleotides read TGTGCCACCCCACCCGGGGGTCAGAACACCGGGGAGCTGTTTTTT. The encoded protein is CATPPGGQNTGELFF.

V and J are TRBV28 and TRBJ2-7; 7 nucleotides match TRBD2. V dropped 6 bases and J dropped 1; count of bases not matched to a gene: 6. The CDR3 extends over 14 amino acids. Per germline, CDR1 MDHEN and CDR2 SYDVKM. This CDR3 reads CASRLRGTSYEQYF. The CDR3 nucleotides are TGTGCCAGCAGACTGCGGGGGACTTCCTACGAGCAGTACTTC.

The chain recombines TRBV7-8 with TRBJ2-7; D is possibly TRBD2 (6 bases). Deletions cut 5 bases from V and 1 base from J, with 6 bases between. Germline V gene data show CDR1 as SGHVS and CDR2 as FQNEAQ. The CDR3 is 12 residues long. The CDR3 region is CASSRESYEQYF. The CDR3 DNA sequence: TGTGCCAGCAGCCGGGAGTCCTACGAGCAGTACTTC. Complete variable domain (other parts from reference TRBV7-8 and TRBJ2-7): GAGVSQSPRYKVAKRGQDVALRCDPISGHVSLFWYQQALGQGPEFLTYFQNEAQLDKSGLPSDRFFAERPEGSVSTLKIQRTQQEDSAVYLCASSRESYEQYFGPGTRLTVT.

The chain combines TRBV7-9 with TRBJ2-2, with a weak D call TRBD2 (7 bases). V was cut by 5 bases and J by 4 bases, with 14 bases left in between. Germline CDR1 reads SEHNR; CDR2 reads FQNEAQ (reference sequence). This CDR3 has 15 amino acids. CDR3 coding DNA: TGTGCCAGCAGCCTCAACGGGGGGCCCACCGGGGAGCTGTTTTTT. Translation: CASSLNGGPTGELFF.

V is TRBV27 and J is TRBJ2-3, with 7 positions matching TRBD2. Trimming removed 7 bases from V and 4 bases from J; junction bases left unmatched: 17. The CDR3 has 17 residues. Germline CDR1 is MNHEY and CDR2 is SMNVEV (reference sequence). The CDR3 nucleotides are TGTGCCAGCACCTTTAGTGGGGGGGTGCCGTTGGCAGATACGCAGTATTTT. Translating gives CASTFSGGVPLADTQYF.

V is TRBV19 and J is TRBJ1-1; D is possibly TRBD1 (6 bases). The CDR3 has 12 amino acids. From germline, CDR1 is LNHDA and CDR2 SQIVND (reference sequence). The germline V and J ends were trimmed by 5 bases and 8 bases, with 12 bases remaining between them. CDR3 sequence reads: CASSPSGTEAFF. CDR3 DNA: TGTGCCAGTAGTCCCTCCGGGACAGAAGCTTTCTTT.

The CDR3 nucleotides read TGTGCCATCGGCGAAAGCTCCTACGAGCAGTACGTC. Encoded protein: CAIGESSYEQYV. This chain links TRBV10-3 with TRBJ2-7; the D is unclear. The V gene's germline CDR1 is ENHRY and CDR2 SYGVKD. CDR3 length: 12 amino acids. Between the trimmed V and J ends, which lost 8 bases and 0 bases, there was a span of 8 bases.

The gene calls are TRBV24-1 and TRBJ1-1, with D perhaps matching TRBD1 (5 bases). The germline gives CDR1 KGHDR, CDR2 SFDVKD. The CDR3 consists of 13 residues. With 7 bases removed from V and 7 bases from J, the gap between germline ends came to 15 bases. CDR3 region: CATRQVPNGEAFF. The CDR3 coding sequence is TGTGCCACCAGACAGGTCCCAAACGGTGAAGCTTTCTTT.

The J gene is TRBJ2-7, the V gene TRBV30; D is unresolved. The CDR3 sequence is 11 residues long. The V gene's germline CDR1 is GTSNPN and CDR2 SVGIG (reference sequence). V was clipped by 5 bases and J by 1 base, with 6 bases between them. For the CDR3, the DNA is TGTGCCTGGCAGGCATCCTACGAGCAGTACTTC. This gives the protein CAWQASYEQYF.

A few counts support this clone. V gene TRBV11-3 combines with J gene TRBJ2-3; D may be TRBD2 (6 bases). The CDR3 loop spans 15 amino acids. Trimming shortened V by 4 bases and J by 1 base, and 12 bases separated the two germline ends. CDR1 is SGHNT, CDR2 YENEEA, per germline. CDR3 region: CASSSRWGGTDTQYF. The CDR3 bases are TGTGCCAGCAGCTCCCGGTGGGGGGGCACAGATACGCAGTATTTT.

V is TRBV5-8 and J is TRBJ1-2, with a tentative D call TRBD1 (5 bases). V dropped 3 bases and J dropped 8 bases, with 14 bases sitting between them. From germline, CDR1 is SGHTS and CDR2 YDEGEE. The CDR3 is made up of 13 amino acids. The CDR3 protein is CASSSGTSFGYTF. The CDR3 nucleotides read TGTGCCAGCAGCTCCGGGACTTCCTTCGGCTACACCTTC. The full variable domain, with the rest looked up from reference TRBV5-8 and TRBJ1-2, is EAGVTQSPTHLIKTRGQQATLRCSPISGHTSVYWYQQALGLGLQFLLWYDEGEERNRGNFPPRFSGRQFPNYSSELNVNALELEDSALYLCASSSGTSFGYTFGSGTRLTVV.

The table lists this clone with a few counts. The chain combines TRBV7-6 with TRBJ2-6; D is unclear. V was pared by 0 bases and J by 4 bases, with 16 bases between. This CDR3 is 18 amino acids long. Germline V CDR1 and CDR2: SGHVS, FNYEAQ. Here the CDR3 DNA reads TGTGCCAGCAGCTTAGCGCGAAACCGGTTGTTCGGGGCCAACGTCCTGACTTTC. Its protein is CASSLARNRLFGANVLTF.

The CDR3 is CASSPRDNTRKGTNEKLFF. DNA for the CDR3: TGTGCCAGCAGCCCACGGGACAATACCCGGAAAGGAACTAATGAAAAACTGTTTTTT. The genes are TRBV5-5 and TRBJ1-4, with D possibly matching TRBD1 (6 bases). Trimming shortened V by 4 bases and J by 1 base, and 23 bases separated the two germline ends. This CDR3 is built from 19 residues. Germline V CDR1 and CDR2: SGHKS, YYEKEE (reference sequence).

The CDR3 sequence: CASSYGPALDEQFF. The CDR3 bases are TGTGCCAGCAGCTATGGACCGGCCCTGGATGAGCAGTTCTTC. The V call is TRBV7-9, the J call TRBJ2-1, with D uncertain. Germline V gives CDR1 SEHNR, CDR2 FQNEAQ (reference sequence). This CDR3 contains 14 residues. Trimming left V 4 bases short and J 8 bases short, with 15 bases between.

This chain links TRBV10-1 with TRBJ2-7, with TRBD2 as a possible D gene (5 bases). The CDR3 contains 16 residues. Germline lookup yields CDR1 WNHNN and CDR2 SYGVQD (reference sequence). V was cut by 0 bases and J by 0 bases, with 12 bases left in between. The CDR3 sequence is CASSESGDPHSYEQYV. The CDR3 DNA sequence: TGCGCCAGCAGTGAGTCGGGAGACCCGCACTCCTACGAGCAGTACGTC.

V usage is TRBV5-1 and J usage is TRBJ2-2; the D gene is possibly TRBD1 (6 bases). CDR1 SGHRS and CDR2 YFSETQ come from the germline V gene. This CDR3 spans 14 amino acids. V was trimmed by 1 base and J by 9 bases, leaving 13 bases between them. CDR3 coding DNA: TGCGCCAGCAGCTTGCGGACAGAGGTTCGGGAGCTGTTTTTT. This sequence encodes CASSLRTEVRELFF.

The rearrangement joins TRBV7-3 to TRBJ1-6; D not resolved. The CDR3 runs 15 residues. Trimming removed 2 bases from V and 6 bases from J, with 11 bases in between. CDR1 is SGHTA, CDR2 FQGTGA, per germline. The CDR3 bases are TGTGCCAGCAGCTTAGGCCGCATTTTTAATTCACCCCTCCACTTT. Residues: CASSLGRIFNSPLHF.

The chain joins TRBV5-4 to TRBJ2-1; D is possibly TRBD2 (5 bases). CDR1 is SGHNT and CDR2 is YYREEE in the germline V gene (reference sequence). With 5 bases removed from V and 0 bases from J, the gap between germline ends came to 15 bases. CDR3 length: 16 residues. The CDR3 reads CASSVGVPSSYNEQFF. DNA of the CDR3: TGTGCCAGCAGTGTCGGGGTCCCAAGCTCCTACAATGAGCAGTTCTTC. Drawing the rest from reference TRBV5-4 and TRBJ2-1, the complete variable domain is ETGVTQSPTHLIKTRGQQVTLRCSSQSGHNTVSWYQQALGQGPQFIFQYYREEENGRGNFPPRFSGLQFPNYSSELNVNALELDDSALYLCASSVGVPSSYNEQFFGPGTRLTVL.

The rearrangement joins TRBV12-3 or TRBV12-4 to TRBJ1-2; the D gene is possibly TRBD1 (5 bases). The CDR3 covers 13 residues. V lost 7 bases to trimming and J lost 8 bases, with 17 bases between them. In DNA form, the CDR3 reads TGTGCCAGCACCCTGAGAGGGGTTTGGGGCTACACCTTC. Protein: CASTLRGVWGYTF.

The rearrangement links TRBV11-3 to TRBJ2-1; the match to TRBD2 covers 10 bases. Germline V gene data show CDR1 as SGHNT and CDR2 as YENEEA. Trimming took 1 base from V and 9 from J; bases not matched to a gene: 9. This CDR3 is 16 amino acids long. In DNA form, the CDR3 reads TGTGCCAGCAGCTTAGCGGGCCTAGCGGGAGTTAGTGAGCAGTTCTTC. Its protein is CASSLAGLAGVSEQFF.

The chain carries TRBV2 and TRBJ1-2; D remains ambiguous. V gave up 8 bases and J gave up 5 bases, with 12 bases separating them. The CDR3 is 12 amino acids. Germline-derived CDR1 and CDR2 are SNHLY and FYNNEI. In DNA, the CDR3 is TGTGCCAGCCAAGCGGTTGATTATGGCTACACCTTC. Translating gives CASQAVDYGYTF.

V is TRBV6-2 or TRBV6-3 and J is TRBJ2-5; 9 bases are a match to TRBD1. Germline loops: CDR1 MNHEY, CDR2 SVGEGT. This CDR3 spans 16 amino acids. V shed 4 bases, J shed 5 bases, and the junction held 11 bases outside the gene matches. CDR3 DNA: TGTGCCAGCAGTTCCCCGCCGGGGGACAGGGTGGAGACCCAGTACTTC. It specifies CASSSPPGDRVETQYF.